This entry lists 11 T cell receptor beta chains sequenced from one sample in a study of PD-L1 blockade in urothelial cancer. Here immunoSEQ multiplex PCR was the method, and the copy in TCRdb shows in-frame clones only, minus some. The sample shows 60,000 to 85,000 clones, 75% to 90% of them seen only once. The sequencing used PBMCs, collected around atezolizumab (anti-PD-L1) treatment. The receptors were sampled from a woman aged 70-85 years with urothelial cancer.

This clone has a handful of counts. The chain is built from TRBV5-6 and TRBJ1-2; TRBD1 agrees at 7 bases. CDR3 length equals 13 residues. V lost 7 bases to trimming and J lost 6 bases; unmatched junction nucleotides: 9. The V gene's germline CDR1 is SGHDT and CDR2 YYEEEE. CDR3 region: CASWYRGIDGYTF. CDR3 DNA sequence: TGTGCCAGCTGGTACAGGGGAATCGATGGCTACACCTTC.

The chain recombines TRBV14 with TRBJ1-2, with D unclear. The germline gives CDR1 SGHDN, CDR2 FVKESK. Deletions cut 0 bases from V and 4 bases from J, with 6 bases between. CDR3 length: 13 residues. The CDR3 bases are TGTGCCAGCAGCCAAGAGGCTGTCTATGGCTACACCTTC. This translates into CASSQEAVYGYTF.

V usage is TRBV5-4 and J usage is TRBJ2-7, with TRBD2 matching 15 bases. The CDR3 runs to 19 residues. Trimming cost V 4 bases and J 2 bases; bases outside gene matches: 13. Per germline, CDR1 SGHNT and CDR2 YYREEE (reference sequence). The CDR3 protein is CASSARQGWTSGRAYEQYF. The CDR3 nucleotides are TGTGCCAGCAGCGCCCGACAGGGTTGGACTAGCGGGAGGGCCTACGAGCAGTACTTC.

V usage is TRBV28 and J usage is TRBJ2-2; 14 positions match TRBD2. V shed 5 bases and J 4 bases; nucleotides not matched to a gene: 9. The germline V gene has CDR1 MDHEN and CDR2 SYDVKM. The length of the CDR3 is 18 residues. CDR3 sequence reads: CASSPYGLAGGGTGELFF. In DNA form, the CDR3 reads TGTGCCAGCAGTCCCTATGGACTAGCGGGAGGAGGCACCGGGGAGCTGTTTTTT.

This clone appeared once. The chain carries TRBV4-2 and TRBJ2-2; D remains ambiguous. Trimming left V 2 bases short and J 3 bases short, with 13 bases between. Germline lookup yields CDR1 LGHNA and CDR2 YNFKEQ. The CDR3 sequence is 16 residues long. The CDR3 loop is CASSQQSLPYTGELFF. The CDR3 region has the DNA TGTGCCAGCAGCCAACAATCACTCCCTTACACCGGGGAGCTGTTTTTT.

V usage is TRBV7-9 and J usage is TRBJ2-7, with TRBD2 matching over 7 bases. The junction had 5 bases not matched to a gene; V was cut back by 0 bases and J by 6 bases. The CDR3 runs 14 residues. Germline CDR1 SEHNR, CDR2 FQNEAQ (reference sequence). The CDR3 is CASSLAGGPREQYF. DNA of the CDR3: TGTGCCAGCAGCTTAGCGGGAGGGCCACGCGAGCAGTACTTC.

V usage is TRBV5-6 and J usage is TRBJ1-2, with D uncertain. There are 9 residues in the CDR3. CDR1 SGHDT and CDR2 YYEEEE come from the germline V gene. The CDR3 is CDIFYGYTF. The DNA for the CDR3 is TGTGACATCTTCTATGGCTACACCTTC.

The V gene is TRBV5-1, the J gene TRBJ1-2; 8 bases are shared with TRBD1. The CDR3 sequence is 15 residues long. CDR1 is SGHRS, CDR2 YFSETQ, per germline. V lost 3 bases and J lost 3; bases outside the gene matches: 7. In DNA form, the CDR3 reads TGCGCCAGCAGCTCCTGGCAGGGGGCGGACTATGGCTACACCTTC. Translated: CASSSWQGADYGYTF.

This chain connects TRBV5-1 to TRBJ2-7, with D tentatively TRBD2 (6 bases). CDR1 and CDR2 (germline): SGHRS, YFSETQ. There are 16 residues in the CDR3. Trimming left V 0 bases short and J 1 base short, with 14 bases between. The CDR3 is CASSLAGGVYSYEQYF. DNA of the CDR3: TGCGCCAGCAGCTTGGCCGGAGGGGTCTATTCCTACGAGCAGTACTTC.

This chain connects TRBV13 to TRBJ2-7; 11 bases agree with TRBD2. This CDR3 is built from 15 residues. The V segment lost 0 bases and the J segment 4 bases; nucleotides outside the gene matches: 2. The germline V gene encodes CDR1 PRHDT and CDR2 FYEKMQ (reference sequence). The CDR3 protein is CASSLGASGRYEQYF. CDR3 DNA sequence: TGTGCCAGCAGCTTAGGCGCTAGCGGGAGGTACGAGCAGTACTTC.

The genes are TRBV6-6 and TRBJ2-7; 10 bases map to TRBD1. Germline CDR1 is MNHNY and CDR2 is SVGAGI (reference sequence). CDR3 length: 14 residues. Unmatched junction bases numbered 8, after V lost 6 bases and J lost 6 bases. In nucleotides, the CDR3 is TGTGCCAGCAGACTCCGGGACAGGGGAGCCGAGCAGTACTTC. Protein product: CASRLRDRGAEQYF.